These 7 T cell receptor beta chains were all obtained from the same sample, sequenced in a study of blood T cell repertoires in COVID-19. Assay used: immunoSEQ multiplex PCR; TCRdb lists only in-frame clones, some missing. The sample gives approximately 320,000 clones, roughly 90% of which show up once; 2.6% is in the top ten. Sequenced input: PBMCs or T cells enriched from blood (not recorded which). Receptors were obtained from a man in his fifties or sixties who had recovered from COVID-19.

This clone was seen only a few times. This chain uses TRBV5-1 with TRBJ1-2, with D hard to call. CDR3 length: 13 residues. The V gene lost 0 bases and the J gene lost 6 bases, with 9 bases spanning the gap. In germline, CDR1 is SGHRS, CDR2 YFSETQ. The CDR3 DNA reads TGCGCCAGCAGCTTGGACCAGCTAGATGGCTACACCTTC. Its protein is CASSLDQLDGYTF.

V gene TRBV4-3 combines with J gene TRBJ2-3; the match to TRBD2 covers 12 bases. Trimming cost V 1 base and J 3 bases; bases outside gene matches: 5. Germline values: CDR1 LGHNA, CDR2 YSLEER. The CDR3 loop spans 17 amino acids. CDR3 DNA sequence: TGCGCCAGCAGCCAAGGTCTGACTAGCGGGGGTACAGATACGCAGTATTTT. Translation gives CASSQGLTSGGTDTQYF.

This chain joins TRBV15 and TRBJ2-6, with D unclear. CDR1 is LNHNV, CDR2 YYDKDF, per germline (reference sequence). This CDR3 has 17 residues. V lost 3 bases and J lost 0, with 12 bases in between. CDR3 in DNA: TGTGCCACCAGCAGTGAAGTCCCTAGCTCTGGGGCCAACGTCCTGACTTTC. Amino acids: CATSSEVPSSGANVLTF.

The DNA of the CDR3 is TGTGCCAGCAGCCGGGCGGGGGCTGGGTCACCCCTCCACTTT. This encodes CASSRAGAGSPLHF. The V call is TRBV5-6, the J call TRBJ1-6; D might be TRBD1 (6 bases). The ends were cut back, 4 bases at V and 10 bases at J, with 15 bases in the middle. CDR1 and CDR2 from the germline V gene are SGHDT and YYEEEE. CDR3 length equals 14 residues.

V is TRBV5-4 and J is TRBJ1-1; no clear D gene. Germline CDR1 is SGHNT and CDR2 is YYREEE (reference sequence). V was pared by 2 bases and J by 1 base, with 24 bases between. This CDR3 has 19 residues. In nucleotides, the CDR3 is TGTGCCAGCAGCTTCCACACCGGGCCGGGGATGCTCAAGAACACTGAAGCTTTCTTT. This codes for CASSFHTGPGMLKNTEAFF.

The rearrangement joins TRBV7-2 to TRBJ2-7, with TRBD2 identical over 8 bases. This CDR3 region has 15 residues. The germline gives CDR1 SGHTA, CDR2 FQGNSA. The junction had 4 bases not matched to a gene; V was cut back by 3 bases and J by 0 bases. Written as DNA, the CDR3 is TGTGCCAGCAGCTTCATGAGCGGGAGCTCCTACGAGCAGTACTTC. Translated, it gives CASSFMSGSSYEQYF.

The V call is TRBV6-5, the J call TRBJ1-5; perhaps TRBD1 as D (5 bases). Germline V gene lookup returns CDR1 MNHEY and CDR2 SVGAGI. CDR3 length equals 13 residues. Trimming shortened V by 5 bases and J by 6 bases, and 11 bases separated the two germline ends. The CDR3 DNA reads TGTGCCAGCAGTCGGGACTTCTCTCAGCCCCAGCATTTT. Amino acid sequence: CASSRDFSQPQHF.